The entry below describes one TCR beta chain. The data are from a study of blood T cell repertoires in COVID-19. Original handling: Estimated nucleated cell counts came from reference gene primer amplification. The method was immunoSEQ multiplex PCR; TCRdb's version includes in-frame clones alone and lacks a portion of them. V, J and clone size were drawn from that table, and D and trimming were deduced from the DNA. This sample has 300,000 to 500,000 clones, with 85% to 90% found just once. Participants came from 24 US areas, aged about 18 to 100 years. The study assigned cohorts using participant-reported clinical history. The V end lost 8 bases, the J end lost 3 bases, and 23 bases lay between the germline ends. The CDR3 is 17 amino acids.

The chain recombines TRBV23-1 with TRBJ1-5; a possible D gene is TRBD1 (5 bases). TRBV23-1 is flagged as an ORF with uncertain function. Sample: PBMCs or T cells enriched from blood (not recorded which). This TCR derives from a woman aged 25 to 39 with acute COVID-19. Written as DNA, the CDR3 is TGCGCCAGCCAGTCGAAGTTGGCCAGGGTGATCAATCAGCCCCAGCATTTT. Protein product: CASQSKLARVINQPQHF.